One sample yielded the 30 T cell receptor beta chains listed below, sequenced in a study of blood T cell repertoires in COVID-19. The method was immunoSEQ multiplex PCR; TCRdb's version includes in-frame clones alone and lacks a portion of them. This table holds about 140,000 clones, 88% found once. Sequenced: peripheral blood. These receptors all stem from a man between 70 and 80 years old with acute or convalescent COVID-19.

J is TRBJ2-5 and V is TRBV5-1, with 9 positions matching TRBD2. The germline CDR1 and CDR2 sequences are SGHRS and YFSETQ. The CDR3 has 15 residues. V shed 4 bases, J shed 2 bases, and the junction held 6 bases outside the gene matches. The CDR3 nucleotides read TGCGCCAGCAGCGTGGGGACTAGCAGTCAAGAGACCCAGTACTTC. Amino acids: CASSVGTSSQETQYF.

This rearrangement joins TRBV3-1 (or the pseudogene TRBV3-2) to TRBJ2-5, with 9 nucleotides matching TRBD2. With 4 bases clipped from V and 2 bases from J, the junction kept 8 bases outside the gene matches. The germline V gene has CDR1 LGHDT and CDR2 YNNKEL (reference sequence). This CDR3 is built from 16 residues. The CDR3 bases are TGTGCCAGCAGCCGGCCAGGCGGGAGGGGGCAAGAGACCCAGTACTTC. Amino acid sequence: CASSRPGGRGQETQYF.

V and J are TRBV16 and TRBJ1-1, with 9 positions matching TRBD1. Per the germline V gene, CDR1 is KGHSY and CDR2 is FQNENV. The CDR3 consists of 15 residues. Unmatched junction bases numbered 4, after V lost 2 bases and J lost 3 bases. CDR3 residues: CASSQGQGPYTEAFF. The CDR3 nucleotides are TGTGCCAGCAGCCAAGGACAGGGGCCGTACACTGAAGCTTTCTTT.

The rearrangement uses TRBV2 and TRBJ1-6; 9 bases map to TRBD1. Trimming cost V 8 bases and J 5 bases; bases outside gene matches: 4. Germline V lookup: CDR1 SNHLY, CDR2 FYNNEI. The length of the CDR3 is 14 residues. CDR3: CASHRDRDNSPLHF. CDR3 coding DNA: TGTGCCAGCCACCGGGACAGGGATAATTCACCCCTCCACTTT. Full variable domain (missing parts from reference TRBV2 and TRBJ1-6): EPEVTQTPSHQVTQMGQEVILRCVPISNHLYFYWYRQILGQKVEFLVSFYNNEISEKSEIFDDQFSVERPDGSNFTLKIRSTKLEDSAMYFCASHRDRDNSPLHFGNGTRLTVT.

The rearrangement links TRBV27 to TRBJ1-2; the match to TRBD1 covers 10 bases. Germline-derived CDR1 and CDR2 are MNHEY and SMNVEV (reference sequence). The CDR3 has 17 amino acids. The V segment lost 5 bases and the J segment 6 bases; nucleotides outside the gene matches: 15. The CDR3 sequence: CASSLGTGAWGKDGYTF. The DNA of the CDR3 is TGTGCCAGCAGTCTCGGGACAGGGGCGTGGGGTAAGGATGGCTACACCTTC.

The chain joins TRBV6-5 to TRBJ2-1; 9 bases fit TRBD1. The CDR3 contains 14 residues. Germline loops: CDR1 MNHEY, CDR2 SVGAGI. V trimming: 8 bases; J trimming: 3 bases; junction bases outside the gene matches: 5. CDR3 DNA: TGTGCCAGCTGCCGGGACAGGGACTACAATGAGCAGTTCTTC. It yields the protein CASCRDRDYNEQFF.

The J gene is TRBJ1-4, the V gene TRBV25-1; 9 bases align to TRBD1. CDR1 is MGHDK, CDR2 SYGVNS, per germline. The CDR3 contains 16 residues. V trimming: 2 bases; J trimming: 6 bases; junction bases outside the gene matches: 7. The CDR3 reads CASSEVPQGADEKLFF. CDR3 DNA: TGTGCCAGCAGTGAAGTCCCACAGGGGGCTGATGAAAAACTGTTTTTT.

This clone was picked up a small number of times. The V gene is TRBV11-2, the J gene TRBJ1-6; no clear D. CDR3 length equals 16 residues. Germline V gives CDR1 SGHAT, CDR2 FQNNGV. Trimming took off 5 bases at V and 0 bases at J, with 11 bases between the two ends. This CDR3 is CASSLTANSYNSPLHF. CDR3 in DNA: TGTGCCAGCAGCCTAACAGCTAACTCCTATAATTCACCCCTCCACTTT.

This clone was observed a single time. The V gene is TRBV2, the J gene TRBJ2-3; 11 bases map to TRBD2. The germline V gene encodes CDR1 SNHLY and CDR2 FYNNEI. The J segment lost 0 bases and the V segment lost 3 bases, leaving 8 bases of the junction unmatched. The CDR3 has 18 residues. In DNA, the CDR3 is TGTGCCAGCAGTGAGATGACTAGCGGGGCGATTAGCACAGATACGCAGTATTTT. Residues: CASSEMTSGAISTDTQYF. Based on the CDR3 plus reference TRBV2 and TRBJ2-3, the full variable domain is EPEVTQTPSHQVTQMGQEVILRCVPISNHLYFYWYRQILGQKVEFLVSFYNNEISEKSEIFDDQFSVERPDGSNFTLKIRSTKLEDSAMYFCASSEMTSGAISTDTQYFGPGTRLTVL.

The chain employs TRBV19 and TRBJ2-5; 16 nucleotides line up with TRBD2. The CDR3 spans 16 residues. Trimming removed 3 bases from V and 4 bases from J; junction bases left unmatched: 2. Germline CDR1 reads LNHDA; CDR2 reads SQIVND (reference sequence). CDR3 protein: CASSMGLAGGLETQYF. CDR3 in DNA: TGTGCCAGTAGTATGGGACTAGCGGGGGGGCTAGAGACCCAGTACTTC.

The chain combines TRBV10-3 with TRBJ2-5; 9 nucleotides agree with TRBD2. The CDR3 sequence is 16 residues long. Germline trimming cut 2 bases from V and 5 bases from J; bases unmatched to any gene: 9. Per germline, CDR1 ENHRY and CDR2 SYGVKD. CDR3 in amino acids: CAISEPTSGSWETQYF. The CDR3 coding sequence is TGTGCCATCAGTGAGCCCACTAGCGGGTCTTGGGAGACCCAGTACTTC.

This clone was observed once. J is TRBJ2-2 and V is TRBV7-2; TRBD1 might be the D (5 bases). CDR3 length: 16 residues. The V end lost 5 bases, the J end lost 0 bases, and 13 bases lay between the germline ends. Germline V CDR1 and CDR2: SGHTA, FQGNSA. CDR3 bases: TGTGCCAGCAGCGCCGGACATCTCACGAACACCGGGGAGCTGTTTTTT. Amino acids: CASSAGHLTNTGELFF.

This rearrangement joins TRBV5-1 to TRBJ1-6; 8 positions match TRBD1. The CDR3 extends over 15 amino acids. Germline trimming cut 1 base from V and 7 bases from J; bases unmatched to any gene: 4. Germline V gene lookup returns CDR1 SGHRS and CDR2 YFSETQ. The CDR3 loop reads CASSLQGQANSPLHF. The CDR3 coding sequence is TGCGCCAGCAGCTTGCAGGGACAGGCGAATTCACCCCTCCACTTT.

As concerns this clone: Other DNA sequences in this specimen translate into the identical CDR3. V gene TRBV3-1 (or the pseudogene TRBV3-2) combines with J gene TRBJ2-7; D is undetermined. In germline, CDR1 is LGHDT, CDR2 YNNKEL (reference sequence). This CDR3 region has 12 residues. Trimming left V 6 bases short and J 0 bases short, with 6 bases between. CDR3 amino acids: CASSPSSYEQYF. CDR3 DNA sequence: TGTGCCAGCAGTCCCAGCTCCTACGAGCAGTACTTC.

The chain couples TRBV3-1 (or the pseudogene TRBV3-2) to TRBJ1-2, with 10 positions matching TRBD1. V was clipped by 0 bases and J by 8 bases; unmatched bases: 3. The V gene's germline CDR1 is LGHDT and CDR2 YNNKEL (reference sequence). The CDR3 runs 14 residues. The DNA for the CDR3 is TGTGCCAGCAGCCAAGATGACAGGGGGCAAGGCTACACCTTC. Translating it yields CASSQDDRGQGYTF.

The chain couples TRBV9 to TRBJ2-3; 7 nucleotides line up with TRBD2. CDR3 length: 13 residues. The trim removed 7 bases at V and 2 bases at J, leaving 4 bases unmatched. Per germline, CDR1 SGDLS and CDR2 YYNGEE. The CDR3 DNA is TGTGCCAGCGCCAGCGGGAACACAGATACGCAGTATTTT. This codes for CASASGNTDTQYF.

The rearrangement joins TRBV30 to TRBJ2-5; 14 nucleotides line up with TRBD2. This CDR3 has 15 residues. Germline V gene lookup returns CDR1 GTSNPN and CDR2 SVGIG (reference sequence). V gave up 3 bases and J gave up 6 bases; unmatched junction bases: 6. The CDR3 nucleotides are TGTGCCTGGAGCCTAGGGACTAGCGGGAGAAAGACCCAGTACTTC. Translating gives CAWSLGTSGRKTQYF. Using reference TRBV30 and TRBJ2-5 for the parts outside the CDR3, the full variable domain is SQTIHQWPATLVQPVGSPLSLECTVEGTSNPNLYWYRQAAGRGLQLLFYSVGIGQISSEVPQNLSASRPQDRQFILSSKKLLLSDSGFYLCAWSLGTSGRKTQYFGPGTRLLVL.

The CDR3 sequence is CASSPDVGGNYGYTF. The CDR3 DNA reads as TGTGCCAGCTCACCGGACGTGGGGGGAAACTATGGCTACACCTTC. The rearrangement links TRBV18 to TRBJ1-2; D might be TRBD1 (5 bases). V lost 3 bases and J 2 bases, leaving 13 bases between the germline ends. Germline V gene data show CDR1 as KGHSH and CDR2 as LQKENI. The CDR3 length is 15 residues.

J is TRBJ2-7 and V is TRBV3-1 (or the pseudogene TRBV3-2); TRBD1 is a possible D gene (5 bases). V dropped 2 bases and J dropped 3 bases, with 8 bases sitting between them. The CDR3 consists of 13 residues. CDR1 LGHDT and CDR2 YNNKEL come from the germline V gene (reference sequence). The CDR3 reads CASSQSDSYEQYF. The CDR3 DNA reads TGTGCCAGCAGCCAATCCGACAGCTACGAGCAGTACTTC.

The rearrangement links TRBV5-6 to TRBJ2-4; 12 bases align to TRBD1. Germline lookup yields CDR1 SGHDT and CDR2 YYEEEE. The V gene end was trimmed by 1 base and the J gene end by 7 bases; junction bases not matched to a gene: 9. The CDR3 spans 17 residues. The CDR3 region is CASSLMRGQGAMNIQYF. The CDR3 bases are TGTGCCAGCAGCTTGATGAGGGGACAGGGGGCGATGAACATTCAGTACTTC.

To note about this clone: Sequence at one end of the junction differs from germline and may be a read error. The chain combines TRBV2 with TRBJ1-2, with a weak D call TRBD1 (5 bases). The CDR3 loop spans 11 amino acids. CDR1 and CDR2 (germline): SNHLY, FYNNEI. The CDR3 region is CASKETADLSF. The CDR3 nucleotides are TGTGCCAGCAAGGAGACAGCAGACCTAAGCTTC.

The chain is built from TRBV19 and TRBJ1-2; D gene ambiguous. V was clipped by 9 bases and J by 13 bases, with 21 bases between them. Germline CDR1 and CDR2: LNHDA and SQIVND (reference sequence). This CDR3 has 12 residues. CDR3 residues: CASSGWPPRFTF. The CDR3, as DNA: TGTGCCAGCAGCGGGTGGCCTCCGAGGTTCACCTTC.

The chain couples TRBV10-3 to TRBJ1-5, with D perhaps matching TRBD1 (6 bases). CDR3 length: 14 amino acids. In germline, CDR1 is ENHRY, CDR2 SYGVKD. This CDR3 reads CASSPDSSVEGQHF. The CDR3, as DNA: TGTGCGAGTTCCCCGGACAGTTCGGTCGAGGGCCAGCATTTT.

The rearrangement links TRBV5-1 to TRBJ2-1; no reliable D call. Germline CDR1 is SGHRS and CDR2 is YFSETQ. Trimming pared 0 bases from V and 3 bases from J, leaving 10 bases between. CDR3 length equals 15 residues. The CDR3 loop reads CASSLGLLNYNEQFF. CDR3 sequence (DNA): TGCGCCAGCAGCTTGGGACTTCTGAACTACAATGAGCAGTTCTTC.

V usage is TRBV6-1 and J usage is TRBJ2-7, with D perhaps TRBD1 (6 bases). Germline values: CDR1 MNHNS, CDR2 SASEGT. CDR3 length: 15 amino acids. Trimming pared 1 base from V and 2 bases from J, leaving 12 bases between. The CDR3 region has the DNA TGTGCCAGCAGTGAAGGCGTCAGGGGCACCTACGAGCAGTACTTC. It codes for CASSEGVRGTYEQYF.

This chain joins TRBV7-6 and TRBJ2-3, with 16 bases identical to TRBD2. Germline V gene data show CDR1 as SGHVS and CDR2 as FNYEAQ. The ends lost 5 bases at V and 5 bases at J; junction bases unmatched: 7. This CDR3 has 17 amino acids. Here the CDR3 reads CASSTGTSGGALDTQYF. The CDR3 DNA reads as TGTGCCAGCAGCACCGGGACTAGCGGGGGGGCATTAGATACGCAGTATTTT.

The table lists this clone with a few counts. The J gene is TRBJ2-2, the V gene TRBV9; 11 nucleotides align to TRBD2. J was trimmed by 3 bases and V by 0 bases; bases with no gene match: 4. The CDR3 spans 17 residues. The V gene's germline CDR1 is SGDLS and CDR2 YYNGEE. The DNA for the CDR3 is TGTGCCAGCAGCGTAGTTGGGACTAGCGGCCACACCGGGGAGCTGTTTTTT. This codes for CASSVVGTSGHTGELFF.

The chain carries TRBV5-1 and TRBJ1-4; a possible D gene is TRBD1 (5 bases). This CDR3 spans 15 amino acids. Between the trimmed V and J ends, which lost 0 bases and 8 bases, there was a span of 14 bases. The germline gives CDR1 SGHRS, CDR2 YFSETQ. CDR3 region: CASSLGNQGGEKLFF. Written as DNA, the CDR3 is TGCGCCAGCAGCTTGGGGAATCAGGGAGGGGAAAAACTGTTTTTT. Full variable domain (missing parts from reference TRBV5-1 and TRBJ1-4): KAGVTQTPRYLIKTRGQQVTLSCSPISGHRSVSWYQQTPGQGLQFLFEYFSETQRNKGNFPGRFSGRQFSNSRSEMNVSTLELGDSALYLCASSLGNQGGEKLFFGSGTQLSVL.

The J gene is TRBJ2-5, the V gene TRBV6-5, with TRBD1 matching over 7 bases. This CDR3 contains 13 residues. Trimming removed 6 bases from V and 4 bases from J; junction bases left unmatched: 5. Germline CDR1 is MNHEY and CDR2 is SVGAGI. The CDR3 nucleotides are TGTGCCAGCAGACTGACAGGGAGAGAGACCCAGTACTTC. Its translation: CASRLTGRETQYF.

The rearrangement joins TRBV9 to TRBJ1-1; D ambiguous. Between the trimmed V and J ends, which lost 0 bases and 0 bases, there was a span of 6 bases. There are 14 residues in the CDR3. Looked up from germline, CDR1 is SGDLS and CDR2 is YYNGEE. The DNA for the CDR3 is TGTGCCAGCAGCGTAGATCCAGTGAACACTGAAGCTTTCTTT. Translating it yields CASSVDPVNTEAFF. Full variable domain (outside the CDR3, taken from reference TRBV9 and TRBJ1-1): DSGVTQTPKHLITATGQRVTLRCSPRSGDLSVYWYQQSLDQGLQFLIQYYNGEERAKGNILERFSAQQFPDLHSELNLSSLELGDSALYFCASSVDPVNTEAFFGQGTRLTVV.